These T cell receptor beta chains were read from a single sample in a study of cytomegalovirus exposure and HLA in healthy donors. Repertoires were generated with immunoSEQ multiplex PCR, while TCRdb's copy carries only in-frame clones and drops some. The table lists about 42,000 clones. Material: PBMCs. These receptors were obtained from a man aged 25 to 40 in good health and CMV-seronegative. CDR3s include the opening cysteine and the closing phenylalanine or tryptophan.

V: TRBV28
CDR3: CASSSPGREDSYEQYF

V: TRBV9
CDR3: CASSWTSGNNEQFF

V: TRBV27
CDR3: CASSWTGNYGYTF

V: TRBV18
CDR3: CASSPTAVQLFVTEAFF

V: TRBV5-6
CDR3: CASSLAGPGGYTF

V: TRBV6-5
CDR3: CASSRNRDNDGYTF

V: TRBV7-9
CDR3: CASSLWAGQGSYEQYF

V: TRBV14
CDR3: CASSQAHFRYYEQYF

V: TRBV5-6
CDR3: CASSLWASGPPKYF

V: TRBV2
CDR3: CASSLTDTQYF

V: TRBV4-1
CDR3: CASSPMGGRNTGELFF

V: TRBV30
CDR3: CAWSEQFNQPQHF

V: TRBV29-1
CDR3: CSVRALFAGLEQFF

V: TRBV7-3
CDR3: CASSLAGASGDNEQFF

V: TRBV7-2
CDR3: CASSTAGGYEQYF

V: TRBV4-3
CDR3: CASSRRERTDTQYF

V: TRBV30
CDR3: CAWSDGVNTEAFF

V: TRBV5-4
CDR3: CASSLDRDTEAFF

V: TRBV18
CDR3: CASSPPKGVGPYNEQFF

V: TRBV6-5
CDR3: CASTWRLPHTGELFF

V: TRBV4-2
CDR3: CASSHSGTFNEQFF

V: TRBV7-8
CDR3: CASSPRRSQETQYF

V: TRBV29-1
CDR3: CSVYDSRRDTEAFF

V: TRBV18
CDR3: CASSLISGPTDTQYF

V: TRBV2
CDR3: CASSPEASGYEQYF

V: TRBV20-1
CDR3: CSASPGGEQYF

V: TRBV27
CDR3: CASSFEVSSSYEQYF

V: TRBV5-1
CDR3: CASSLRGSGNTIYF

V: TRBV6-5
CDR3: CASRKADTYTEAFF

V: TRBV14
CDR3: CASGGLAEETQYF

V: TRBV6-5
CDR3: CASSYSNLPTEAFF

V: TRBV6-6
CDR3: CASVLGGPRRHEQFF

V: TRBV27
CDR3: CASRRGGQPQHF

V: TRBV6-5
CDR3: CASSRQGWGDTEAFF

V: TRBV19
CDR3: CASSIHQGRANTGELFF

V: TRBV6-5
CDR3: CASSLADSYEQYF

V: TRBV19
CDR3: CASSSSGFTDTQYF

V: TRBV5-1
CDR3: CASSLAGSDTEAFF

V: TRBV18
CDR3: CASSSTGSSFNYGYTF

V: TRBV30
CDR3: CAWSQTANTEAFF

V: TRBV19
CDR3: CASSIAGGREKLFF

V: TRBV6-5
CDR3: CASSYSRFSTGYGYTF

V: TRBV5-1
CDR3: CASSLVGSGGYEQFF

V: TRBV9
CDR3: CASSVGTAPSTDTQYF

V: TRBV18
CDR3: CASSQGQGLRGYTF

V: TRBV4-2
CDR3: CASSQDPATGNYGYTF

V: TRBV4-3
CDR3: CASSHRPGTEEYF

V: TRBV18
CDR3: CASSRQETQYF

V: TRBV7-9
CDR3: CASSLDTSGRAAYEQYF

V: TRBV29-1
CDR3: CSVLNRGMEETQYF

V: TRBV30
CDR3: CAWSPPGTGTGQPQHF

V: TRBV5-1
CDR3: CASSLLSSYNEQFF

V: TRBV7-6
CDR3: CASSPADSTYEQYF

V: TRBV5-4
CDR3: CASSQGLAVPDTQYF

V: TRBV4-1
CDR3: CASSQDLAGGGEQYF

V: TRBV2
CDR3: CASEGGSYEQYF

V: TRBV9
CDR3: CASSQTSSPYNEQFF

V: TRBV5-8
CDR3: CASSGTGFYEQYF

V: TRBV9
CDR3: CASSVGGGTAETQYF

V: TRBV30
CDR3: CAWRPQGGTWGTEAFF